This TCR beta chain came from a study of cytomegalovirus exposure and HLA in healthy donors. PCR involved 60 Vbeta and 13 Jbeta primers. Repertoires were generated with immunoSEQ multiplex PCR, while TCRdb's copy carries only in-frame clones and drops some. Among some 150,000 clones listed, 65% to 80% were seen once. The V gene end was trimmed by 4 bases and the J gene end by 3 bases; junction bases not matched to a gene: 8. Germline V gives CDR1 SGHDN, CDR2 FVKESK. This CDR3 contains 16 residues. Study-level points and caveats: Reports described diagnosis of cytomegalovirus status by the classifier as highly specific and sensitive.

This clone showed up just once. Its antigen is undetermined. This clonotype was sampled from a man in his forties in good health and CMV-seronegative. The gene calls are TRBV14 and TRBJ2-4; 8 bases agree with TRBD2. Sequencing input: PBMCs. Here the CDR3 reads CASSPGGGRSKNIQYF. The CDR3 coding sequence is TGTGCCAGCAGCCCTGGCGGGGGGCGCAGCAAAAACATTCAGTACTTC.